A selection of T cell receptor beta chains follows, all from one sample in a study of blood T cell repertoires in COVID-19. Sequenced by immunoSEQ multiplex PCR; TCRdb stores in-frame clones only, minus some. This sample carries 150,000 to 160,000 clones, approximately 80% of them seen once, and the ten largest clones take about 12%. Sequenced: peripheral blood. Receptors originate from an older woman with COVID-19, enrolled during active disease. Both conserved end residues are trimmed from each CDR3. Each record gives: J gene, V gene, CDR3 length, CDR3 protein.

TRBJ2-1 TRBV15 13 ATSRTSGGAVEQF
TRBJ2-1 TRBV19 12 ASSLLAGYNEQF
TRBJ1-4 TRBV27 15 ASSWTGGVRRDEKLF
TRBJ2-7 TRBV3-1/TRBV3-2 16 ASSQGSSGRGPIYEQY
TRBJ1-1 TRBV5-1 13 ASSVTGGWNTEAF
TRBJ2-1 TRBV5-1 12 ASSLDLRANEQF
TRBJ2-2 TRBV11-3 16 ASSFSGLAGGNTGELF
TRBJ2-1 TRBV21-1 11 ASSRDYRNEQF
TRBJ2-4 TRBV11-1 14 ASSLRPGTSGNIQY
TRBJ2-7 TRBV9 15 ASSVARLAGGIAEQY
TRBJ1-5 TRBV6-1 9 ASSEKRGQH
TRBJ1-1 TRBV5-4 12 ASSYGTVNTEAF
TRBJ1-2 TRBV24-1 11 ATSSDKSYGYT
TRBJ1-1 TRBV27 11 ASSSGQGAEAF
TRBJ1-2 TRBV5-5 13 ASSLGGTGYYGYT
TRBJ2-1 TRBV19 11 ASSSQGFGEQF
TRBJ2-5 TRBV20-1 9 SARDQKTQY
TRBJ2-5 TRBV19 17 ASSTLMAGRTSGQETQY
TRBJ1-1 TRBV14 14 ASNQRVGQGRTEAF
TRBJ2-1 TRBV7-2 12 ASSFVLVNNEQF
TRBJ2-3 TRBV6-5 11 ASRRAFGDTQY
TRBJ1-5 TRBV13 12 ASSLGQQNQPQH
TRBJ1-2 TRBV5-4 15 ASSPIARQGKSYGYT
TRBJ2-1 TRBV19 12 ASRRQGEYNEQF
TRBJ2-7 TRBV5-1 11 ASSLVDQGQQY
TRBJ2-5 TRBV2 12 ASSRDRGQETQY
TRBJ2-7 TRBV6-5 8 ASRFEAQY
TRBJ2-1 TRBV20-1 9 SATRDRFLF
TRBJ2-5 TRBV6-5 13 ASSQEGLAGGSLY
TRBJ2-2 TRBV12-5 13 ATLPLTGYTGELF
TRBJ2-3 TRBV18 16 ASSLLTSGGSSTDTQY
TRBJ2-2 TRBV27 11 ASSLSGRGELF
TRBJ1-1 TRBV6-5 13 ASSTPGRRGTEAF
TRBJ1-3 TRBV19 13 ASSIAGTAGNTIY
TRBJ2-6 TRBV5-1 13 ASSPIQVGANVLT
TRBJ1-3 TRBV10-3 12 AIGTPRSGNTIY
TRBJ2-1 TRBV4-1 14 ASSQEELAGVDEQF
TRBJ1-5 TRBV25-1 11 ASKGGSNQPQH
TRBJ1-1 TRBV5-4 12 ASSPDRENTEAF
TRBJ2-2 TRBV27 12 ASSLLRNTGELF
TRBJ1-1 TRBV6-5 13 ASRPSTVGNTEAF
TRBJ2-3 TRBV19 14 ASSIPAGGSTDTQY
TRBJ2-1 TRBV6-5 10 ASTADSNEQF
TRBJ2-1 TRBV27 11 ASSYGRQNEQF
TRBJ2-1 TRBV7-6 13 ASSRRPSLDNEQF
TRBJ2-7 TRBV19 12 ASTSGSGGYEQY
TRBJ2-3 TRBV3-1/TRBV3-2 15 ASSRLDLAGAGDTQY
TRBJ1-3 TRBV19 12 ASREGAHGNTIY
TRBJ2-3 TRBV5-6 17 ASSRDRDLILASSDTQY
TRBJ1-1 TRBV5-1 12 ASSWDRAMAEAF
TRBJ1-5 TRBV6-1 17 ASSVIMRTGQGYAQPQH
TRBJ1-1 TRBV5-1 13 ASSLEGGGYTEAF
TRBJ1-6 TRBV6-5 12 ASSYSGAATTLH
TRBJ2-5 TRBV11-3 11 ASSSDREETQY
TRBJ1-6 TRBV5-4 12 ASSLGLLSSPLH
TRBJ1-1 TRBV19 10 ATKQGNTEAF
TRBJ1-1 TRBV5-4 13 ASSLVGQVNTEAF
TRBJ2-3 TRBV5-1 14 ASSLSSGISTDTQY
TRBJ1-6 TRBV6-5 11 ASSGQDFDPLH
TRBJ1-2 TRBV24-1 12 ATSRTGYFYGYT